A single sample is the source of the 14 T cell receptor beta chains below, sequenced in a study of blood T cell repertoires in COVID-19. Generated by immunoSEQ multiplex PCR, the TCRdb table keeps only in-frame clones and is missing some. The sample records a few hundred thousand clones, around 90% being singletons. Sequencing input: peripheral blood. These receptors came from a woman in her forties or fifties who had recovered from COVID-19.

The rearrangement uses TRBV6-5 and TRBJ2-7, with D possibly being TRBD1 (5 bases). The CDR3 is 15 residues long. The germline V and J ends were trimmed by 0 bases and 1 base, with 10 bases remaining between them. Germline loops: CDR1 MNHEY, CDR2 SVGAGI. CDR3 amino acids: CASSYSFQGSYEQYF. Written as DNA, the CDR3 is TGTGCCAGCAGTTACTCGTTCCAGGGATCCTACGAGCAGTACTTC.

The count of this clone is one. The chain uses TRBV29-1 and TRBJ1-1; D call uncertain. Per germline, CDR1 SQVTM and CDR2 ANQGSEA. V was trimmed by 5 bases and J by 2 bases, leaving 12 bases between them. The CDR3 sequence is 13 residues long. The CDR3 sequence: CSVIWQVNTEAFF. The CDR3 DNA sequence: TGCAGCGTTATCTGGCAGGTTAACACTGAAGCTTTCTTT.

V usage is TRBV2 and J usage is TRBJ1-2; TRBD1 agrees at 7 bases. The J segment lost 7 bases and the V segment lost 6 bases, leaving 14 bases of the junction unmatched. Germline lookup yields CDR1 SNHLY and CDR2 FYNNEI. This CDR3 contains 15 residues. CDR3 DNA sequence: TGTGCCAGCAGCCCCGCTTCAGACAGGGTCTCTGGCTACACCTTC. Translation: CASSPASDRVSGYTF.

This sequence joins TRBV20-1 and TRBJ2-5, with D maybe TRBD2 (5 bases). The CDR3 length is 11 residues. The germline gives CDR1 DFQATT, CDR2 SNEGSKA (reference sequence). Trimming took off 4 bases at V and 2 bases at J, with 5 bases between the two ends. In nucleotides, the CDR3 is TGCAGTGCTATAGCGCAAGAGACCCAGTACTTC. Protein sequence: CSAIAQETQYF.

Only one count was recorded for this clone. The chain is built from TRBV19 and TRBJ1-1; D gene uncertain. CDR1 and CDR2 from the germline V gene are LNHDA and SQIVND (reference sequence). Trimming took 5 bases from V and 3 from J, leaving 13 bases between them. The CDR3 spans 14 residues. The CDR3 sequence: CASSALGQDTEAFF. CDR3 nucleotides: TGTGCCAGTAGTGCCTTGGGCCAGGACACTGAAGCTTTCTTT.

The chain recombines TRBV6-6 with TRBJ1-2, with D tentatively TRBD1 (5 bases). The CDR3 has 18 residues. CDR1 MNHNY and CDR2 SVGAGI come from the germline V gene (reference sequence). V lost 5 bases and J lost 4, with 26 bases in between. The CDR3 loop reads CASSPQRGIIDPFYGYTF. The DNA of the CDR3 is TGTGCCAGCAGTCCACAGCGGGGGATCATAGACCCCTTCTATGGCTACACCTTC.

The V gene is TRBV9, the J gene TRBJ2-1; no reliable D call. The CDR3 has 14 residues. CDR1 is SGDLS, CDR2 YYNGEE, per germline. V lost 3 bases and J lost 3, with 10 bases in between. CDR3 in amino acids: CASSAGSFYNEQFF. In DNA, the CDR3 is TGTGCCAGCAGCGCCGGGTCCTTCTACAATGAGCAGTTCTTC. The full variable domain, rest sourced from reference TRBV9 and TRBJ2-1, is DSGVTQTPKHLITATGQRVTLRCSPRSGDLSVYWYQQSLDQGLQFLIQYYNGEERAKGNILERFSAQQFPDLHSELNLSSLELGDSALYFCASSAGSFYNEQFFGPGTRLTVL.

The genes are TRBV5-1 and TRBJ1-4; 8 bases line up with TRBD1. Trimming took 4 bases from V and 6 from J; bases not matched to a gene: 11. The germline V gene encodes CDR1 SGHRS and CDR2 YFSETQ. This CDR3 spans 16 amino acids. CDR3 sequence (DNA): TGCGCCAGCAGCCTATTCACAGGGGGGACGGATGAAAAACTGTTTTTT. Protein sequence: CASSLFTGGTDEKLFF. Using reference TRBV5-1 and TRBJ1-4 for the parts outside the CDR3, the full variable domain is KAGVTQTPRYLIKTRGQQVTLSCSPISGHRSVSWYQQTPGQGLQFLFEYFSETQRNKGNFPGRFSGRQFSNSRSEMNVSTLELGDSALYLCASSLFTGGTDEKLFFGSGTQLSVL.

V usage is TRBV15 and J usage is TRBJ2-7; weak D call: TRBD1 (5 bases). The V gene's germline CDR1 is LNHNV and CDR2 YYDKDF (reference sequence). The CDR3 contains 13 residues. V was shortened by 6 bases and J by 1 base, with 10 bases between the two germline ends. The CDR3 here is CATSIQDSYEQYF. The CDR3 bases are TGTGCCACCAGTATACAGGATTCCTACGAGCAGTACTTC.

This sequence joins TRBV6-5 and TRBJ1-1; 9 bases are shared with TRBD1. V was clipped by 6 bases and J by 4 bases; unmatched bases: 9. This CDR3 comprises 15 residues. The germline gives CDR1 MNHEY, CDR2 SVGAGI. This chain's CDR3 is CASRATGGLGTEAFF. The CDR3 nucleotides read TGTGCCAGCAGAGCCACAGGGGGCCTCGGCACTGAAGCTTTCTTT.

The chain joins TRBV7-9 to TRBJ1-5, with 8 bases aligning to TRBD1. CDR3 length: 15 amino acids. Trimming took 6 bases from V and 1 from J; bases not matched to a gene: 5. The germline CDR1 and CDR2 sequences are SEHNR and FQNEAQ (reference sequence). DNA for the CDR3: TGTGCCAGCAGTTTGACAGGGGTGAGCAATCAGCCCCAGCATTTT. Protein: CASSLTGVSNQPQHF.

The chain carries TRBV10-3 and TRBJ2-1; 9 bases align to TRBD1. The V and J ends lost 3 bases and 4 bases, in that order; junction bases with no gene match: 10. CDR1 is ENHRY, CDR2 SYGVKD, per germline. The CDR3 has 17 residues. CDR3 in amino acids: CAISEPPTGQGYNEQFF. The CDR3 DNA follows: TGTGCCATCAGTGAACCACCAACGGGACAGGGATACAATGAGCAGTTCTTC.

This clone was seen a handful of times. The chain links TRBV7-3 to TRBJ1-1; D gene unclear. Germline lookup yields CDR1 SGHTA and CDR2 FQGTGA. V was pared by 4 bases and J by 2 bases, with 11 bases between. This CDR3 comprises 14 residues. The CDR3 loop is CASSSNPGNTEAFF. The CDR3 DNA sequence: TGTGCCAGCAGCTCAAACCCAGGAAACACTGAAGCTTTCTTT.

The chain joins TRBV18 to TRBJ2-5; unclear D gene. Germline-derived CDR1 and CDR2 are KGHSH and LQKENI. The CDR3 sequence is 11 residues long. Trimming took off 2 bases at V and 5 bases at J, with 3 bases between the two ends. The CDR3 coding sequence is TGTGCCAGCTCACCAGAGGAGACCCAGTACTTC. This sequence encodes CASSPEETQYF. The variable domain in full, with the rest retrieved from reference TRBV18 and TRBJ2-5, is NAGVMQNPRHLVRRRGQEARLRCSPMKGHSHVYWYRQLPEEGLKFMVYLQKENIIDESGMPKERFSAEFPKEGPSILRIQQVVRGDSAAYFCASSPEETQYFGPGTRLLVL.